This TCR beta chain was identified during a study of T cell responses to AZD1222 COVID-19 vaccine (dated by TCRdb to about 2021). In the study overall: AZD1222 recipients given second doses at about 4 weeks or at about 12 weeks were pooled, since spike-specific TCR depth and breadth were not found to differ between the two schedules. A total of 230 or so trial participants underwent TCR sequencing, of whom some 210 received two doses of AZD1222 and roughly 25 received two doses of the MenACWY control vaccine. Enrollment into the trials was organized by age into subgroups of 18-55, 56-69 and 70-plus years, and those subgroups contained roughly 150, 30 and 60 TCR-sequenced participants, respectively.

Broader findings and caveats from the paper: A significant rise in spike-specific TCR breadth and depth was observed after two AZD1222 doses relative to day 0 and relative to MenACWY recipients. In the small 56-69-year group, the increase in depth fell short of significance, most likely because of low power. Participants were mostly white British, with more females than males. The authors suggested clonal diversity may have been underestimated. No day 14 peak-response samples were available, so repertoires were characterized only after the peak T cell response. CD4 TCRs associated with the vaccine covered the entire spike protein, and the dominant responses were in regions 160-218 and 743-854. Conclusions about previously exposed vaccinees were limited because only 5 or 6 AZD1222 recipients were SARS-CoV-2 seropositive at baseline. Reportedly, almost half of the unique spike-specific TCRs recognized epitopes lying outside the regions that are mutated in the B.1.351 and B.1.1.7 variants.

The CDR3 runs 13 residues from the cysteine to the phenylalanine. The sequence is cut down to CDR3 DNA, 39 bases in frame from base 1. A distance of 4 bases separates the germline ends of V and J, which lose 0 bases and 3 bases respectively. From a lookup of the germline V gene, CDR1 and CDR2 are SGHDN and FVKESK. As regards this clone: The specificity of this receptor is unknown. Base qualities are not recorded, but no much larger clone differs from it by a single base.

The intended sense of this specimen's time point label: baseline before first vaccination. Samples from vaccinated people were obtained from the UK trials COV001 and COV002, which included a single-blind randomized controlled phase 2/3 trial of AZD1222 (ChAdOx1 nCoV-19) in healthy adults. For TCRbeta chain sequencing, PBMC samples were collected from trial participants at day 0 and at day 28 after the second dose. The CDR3 regions of human TCRbeta chains were analyzed by immunosequencing. In the source study's methods: Repertoire TCRs were matched against a reference library of SARS-CoV-2-specific TCRs generated with the MIRA antigen-specificity platform. Breadth was defined as the fraction of unique TCRs that were SARS-CoV-2-associated. Depth was defined as the fraction of total T cells that were SARS-CoV-2-associated. Using the MIRA data, every spike-specific TCR was mapped to the spike region that the TCR reacted to and assigned to either a CD4 or a CD8 class. Log10-transformed breadth and depth values were compared by one-way ANOVA with Sidak's multiple comparisons tests. Drawn from immuneACCESS, this table holds only the in-frame rearrangements with V and J called that TCRdb kept. Clones are partly lost; checked studies trace under half to an unresolved V gene and leave the rest unexplained. That table is the source of V, J and clone size, and D and trimming were worked out from the DNA. The sample table shows some 75,000 clones, and roughly 88% are seen once. About a tenth of the sample belongs to the ten largest clones.

The sequences come from peripheral blood, collected on day 0 of AZD1222 vaccination. This chain joins TRBV14 to TRBJ2-3; the D gene assignment is ambiguous. The clonotype originates from an adult in good health. The nucleotide sequence is TGTGCCAGCAGCCAAGAGTTGACAGATACGCAGTATTTT. The encoded protein is CASSQELTDTQYF.